The 10 T cell receptor beta chains listed next were all sequenced from one sample in a study of T cells in Graves' hyperthyroidism and ophthalmopathy. What was amplified from RNA transcripts were TCR beta CDR3 regions. A set of HTBI primers served as the primers for a first-round RT-PCR of the TCR CDR3. A single record per CDR3 protein comes from TCRdb applying MiXCR to the multiplex PCR reads. This table has hundreds of thousands of distinct CDR3 sequences, 11% to 15% appearing once. Sequenced material: blood. These TCRs come from a woman between 18 and 30 years old with Graves' hyperthyroidism.

The chain combines TRBV9 with TRBJ2-1, with no clear D. The V end lost 4 bases, the J end lost 6 bases, and 8 bases lay between the germline ends. Germline loops: CDR1 SGDLS, CDR2 YYNGEE. The CDR3 contains 12 residues. The CDR3, as DNA: TGTGCCAGCAGCCAAGGGCCCAATGAGCAGTTCTTC. This translates into CASSQGPNEQFF.

In its sample, this clonotype was seen many times. This sequence joins TRBV18 and TRBJ2-5; weak D call: TRBD2 (5 bases). V lost 5 bases and J 0 bases, leaving 16 bases between the germline ends. The CDR3 loop spans 16 amino acids. From germline, CDR1 is KGHSH and CDR2 LQKENI. This chain's CDR3 is CASSSAQAEYQETQYF. The CDR3 DNA reads TGTGCCAGCTCATCAGCTCAAGCGGAGTACCAAGAGACCCAGTACTTC.

The sample holds a few counts of this clonotype. The V gene is TRBV19, the J gene TRBJ2-6, with 7 bases identical to TRBD1. Germline V CDR1 and CDR2: LNHDA, SQIVND (reference sequence). The V segment lost 8 bases and the J segment 0 bases; nucleotides outside the gene matches: 25. CDR3 length: 22 residues. The CDR3 region is CASRITETGLFRTNSGANVLTF. CDR3 nucleotide sequence: TGTGCCAGTCGCATTACCGAGACAGGGCTTTTCCGGACAAACTCTGGGGCCAACGTCCTGACTTTC.

This clonotype came up a few times. A clone one base away is much larger, so this may be a read error. The V call is TRBV7-3, the J call TRBJ2-5; TRBD2 agrees at 12 bases. Germline CDR1 is SGHTA and CDR2 is FQGTGA. CDR3 length equals 16 residues. The CDR3 protein is CTSSFATSGGGGTQYF. CDR3 nucleotide sequence: TGTACCAGCAGCTTCGCGACTAGCGGGGGCGGGGGGACCCAGTACTTC. The full variable domain, in which reference TRBV7-3 and TRBJ2-5 provide the parts outside the CDR3, is GAGVSQTPSNKVTEKGKYVELRCDPISGHTALYWYRQSLGQGPEFLIYFQGTGAADDSGLPNDRFFAVRPEGSVSTLKIQRTERGDSAVYLCTSSFATSGGGGTQYFGPGTRLLVL.

The chain combines TRBV10-3 with TRBJ1-3; 8 bases agree with TRBD1. The trim removed 3 bases at V and 0 bases at J, leaving 4 bases unmatched. CDR3 length: 16 amino acids. Germline loops: CDR1 ENHRY, CDR2 SYGVKD. The CDR3 protein is CAISDPGQVSGNTIYF. CDR3 in DNA: TGTGCCATCAGTGATCCGGGACAGGTCTCTGGAAACACCATATATTTT.

This clonotype was seen at least ten times. The chain employs TRBV7-2 and TRBJ2-7, with TRBD2 identical over 8 bases. V shed 5 bases and J 7 bases; nucleotides not matched to a gene: 25. This CDR3 comprises 19 residues. CDR1 SGHTA and CDR2 FQGNSA come from the germline V gene. CDR3 in amino acids: CASSNPLGTRSGSLLEQYF. The CDR3, as DNA: TGTGCCAGCAGCAACCCGCTGGGTACCCGGAGCGGGAGCCTTCTGGAGCAGTACTTC.

This clonotype was detected ten times or more. The J gene is TRBJ2-1, the V gene TRBV4-1, with 12 bases fitting TRBD1. The CDR3 contains 16 residues. V shed 0 bases, J shed 4 bases, and the junction held 1 base outside the gene matches. Germline CDR1 MGHRA, CDR2 YSYEKL. CDR3 DNA: TGCGCCAGCAGCCAAGAGGGACAGGGGGCATACAATGAGCAGTTCTTC. This sequence encodes CASSQEGQGAYNEQFF.

This clonotype appeared many times. The chain couples TRBV11-3 to TRBJ2-1; 11 bases are a match to TRBD2. CDR1 is SGHNT and CDR2 is YENEEA in the germline V gene. The V and J ends lost 4 bases and 3 bases, in that order; junction bases with no gene match: 5. The CDR3 runs 16 residues. The DNA for the CDR3 is TGTGCCAGCAGCTCGGGACTAGCGGTAATCTACAATGAGCAGTTCTTC. Protein: CASSSGLAVIYNEQFF.

In its sample, this clonotype was seen a few times. The DNA of the CDR3 is TGTGCCAGCAGCCTTGCCCTATACCAGGGGCCGCACTATGGCTACACCTTC. This translates into CASSLALYQGPHYGYTF. The chain recombines TRBV28 with TRBJ1-2; D may be TRBD1 (6 bases). V was clipped by 6 bases and J by 3 bases, with 23 bases between them. This CDR3 contains 17 residues. The germline CDR1 and CDR2 sequences are MDHEN and SYDVKM.

This clonotype showed up many times. The chain carries TRBV20-1 and TRBJ2-1; the match to TRBD1 covers 11 bases. The junction had 6 bases not matched to a gene; V was cut back by 6 bases and J by 8 bases. The germline CDR1 and CDR2 sequences are DFQATT and SNEGSKA (reference sequence). This CDR3 spans 13 amino acids. The CDR3 is CSAWGQGGDEQFF. CDR3 bases: TGCAGTGCATGGGGACAGGGGGGCGATGAGCAGTTCTTC.